The 15 T cell receptor beta chains presented below share a single source sample, sequenced in a study of shared clonotypes between healthy human individuals. The repertoire was sequenced with immunoSEQ multiplex PCR; TCRdb's copy has only in-frame clones and lacks some. Here the sample spans 800,000 to 1,200,000 clones, around three quarters being singletons. Material: memory CD4+ T cells from PBMCs. As to subset: CD45RA-negative fraction. Receptors were obtained from a man aged 18 to 29 in good health. Some clones in this sample may be carry-over from other donors' samples.

This clone was detected once. The chain links TRBV28 to TRBJ2-7; a possible D gene is TRBD1 (6 bases). With 5 bases removed from V and 0 bases from J, the gap between germline ends came to 14 bases. Germline V lookup: CDR1 MDHEN, CDR2 SYDVKM. The CDR3 totals 15 residues. CDR3 DNA: TGTGCCAGCAGTCCCTCATCGACAGGCTCCTACGAGCAGTACTTC. This sequence encodes CASSPSSTGSYEQYF.

As for this clone: In the same sample, other DNA sequences code for this CDR3. This rearrangement joins TRBV9 to TRBJ2-2; D not certain. The CDR3 spans 13 residues. Trimming stripped 0 bases from V and 3 bases from J, with 3 bases between. Germline loops: CDR1 SGDLS, CDR2 YYNGEE. For the CDR3, the DNA is TGTGCCAGCAGCGTAGTGGACACCGGGGAGCTGTTTTTT. Protein sequence: CASSVVDTGELFF.

The rearrangement links TRBV27 to TRBJ2-5; 8 nucleotides line up with TRBD1. TRBJ2-7 explains the end of the DNA better; the J call may be wrong. CDR1 is MNHEY, CDR2 SMNVEV, per germline (reference sequence). This CDR3 contains 16 residues. Written as DNA, the CDR3 is TGTGCCAGCAGTTTATCCCAGACAGGGGTGACCTACGAGCAGTACTTC. Encoded protein: CASSLSQTGVTYEQYF.

The V gene is TRBV4-3, the J gene TRBJ2-3; D possibly corresponds to TRBD2 (7 bases). Germline values: CDR1 LGHNA, CDR2 YSLEER. The V end was cut by 4 bases, the J end by 3 bases, with 17 bases between. The CDR3 has 16 residues. CDR3 loop: CASSPLGEGGTDTQYF. The CDR3 DNA is TGCGCCAGCAGCCCACTAGGGGAGGGGGGGACAGATACGCAGTATTTT.

A note on this clone: Other DNA sequences from this sample encode an identical CDR3 as well. The V gene is TRBV18, the J gene TRBJ2-7; 8 bases fit TRBD1. The CDR3 is 14 residues long. V gave up 3 bases and J gave up 4 bases; unmatched junction bases: 5. Per germline, CDR1 KGHSH and CDR2 LQKENI. Here the CDR3 DNA reads TGTGCCAGCTCACCCGGACAGGGACCGTACGAGCAGTACTTC. Translated: CASSPGQGPYEQYF.

The V and J genes are TRBV6-5 and TRBJ2-5; no reliable D call. The DNA end favors TRBJ2-7, so the J call may be wrong. Per germline, CDR1 MNHEY and CDR2 SVGAGI. This CDR3 is built from 12 residues. CDR3 sequence: CASISPGGEQYF. In nucleotides, the CDR3 is TGTGCCAGCATCTCCCCGGGTGGCGAGCAGTACTTC.

This clone was recorded a few times. CDR3 in amino acids: CATTGTANGETQYF. As DNA, the CDR3 is TGTGCCACTACGGGGACAGCTAATGGGGAGACCCAGTACTTC. This sequence joins TRBV28 and TRBJ2-5; the match to TRBD1 covers 7 bases. This CDR3 is built from 14 residues. V shed 10 bases, J shed 5 bases, and the junction held 13 bases outside the gene matches. CDR1 and CDR2 (germline): MDHEN, SYDVKM.

The chain combines TRBV2 with TRBJ1-1; 7 bases fit TRBD1. Unmatched junction bases numbered 8, after V lost 6 bases and J lost 1 base. The germline V gene encodes CDR1 SNHLY and CDR2 FYNNEI. The length of the CDR3 is 15 residues. CDR3: CASRAGRDRNTEAFF. In DNA form, the CDR3 reads TGTGCCAGCAGGGCTGGCAGGGACAGGAACACTGAAGCTTTCTTT. The entire variable domain, with the rest obtained from reference TRBV2 and TRBJ1-1, is as follows: EPEVTQTPSHQVTQMGQEVILRCVPISNHLYFYWYRQILGQKVEFLVSFYNNEISEKSEIFDDQFSVERPDGSNFTLKIRSTKLEDSAMYFCASRAGRDRNTEAFFGQGTRLTVV.

The genes are TRBV29-1 and TRBJ2-3; no definite D call. Per the germline V gene, CDR1 is SQVTM and CDR2 is ANQGSEA. V lost 4 bases to trimming and J lost 3 bases, with 17 bases between them. The CDR3 contains 15 residues. The CDR3 bases are TGCAGCGTTGTCGATCCTGGGTATGGTACAGATACGCAGTATTTT. It specifies CSVVDPGYGTDTQYF.

The gene calls are TRBV6-1 and TRBJ2-5, with TRBD2 identical over 8 bases. Germline V gene data show CDR1 as MNHNS and CDR2 as SASEGT. Losses at the gene ends were 1 base for V and 4 bases for J; bases not matched to a gene: 5. The CDR3 contains 15 residues. Here the CDR3 DNA reads TGTGCCAGCAGTGAAGTCTGGACTAGCCGAGAGACCCAGTACTTC. It codes for CASSEVWTSRETQYF.

The J gene is TRBJ2-3, the V gene TRBV5-1, with 9 bases fitting TRBD1. This CDR3 comprises 16 residues. The junction had 5 bases not matched to a gene; V was cut back by 3 bases and J by 0 bases. The V gene's germline CDR1 is SGHRS and CDR2 YFSETQ. The CDR3 DNA follows: TGCGCCAGCAGCTGGTCCGGGACAGGGAGCACAGATACGCAGTATTTT. Its protein is CASSWSGTGSTDTQYF.

The chain has TRBV7-3 and TRBJ1-1; D gene ambiguous. The CDR3 contains 13 residues. The germline CDR1 and CDR2 sequences are SGHTA and FQGTGA. The germline V and J ends were trimmed by 5 bases and 2 bases, with 9 bases remaining between them. The CDR3 coding sequence is TGTGCCAGCAGCCGCGACACCAACACTGAAGCTTTCTTT. The encoded protein is CASSRDTNTEAFF.

V usage is TRBV19 and J usage is TRBJ2-7; the match to TRBD1 covers 7 bases. The V gene's germline CDR1 is LNHDA and CDR2 SQIVND (reference sequence). The CDR3 extends over 16 amino acids. V shed 5 bases and J 5 bases; nucleotides not matched to a gene: 15. The CDR3 here is CASSSYPTGKYDEQYF. The DNA for the CDR3 is TGTGCCAGTAGTTCGTACCCGACAGGGAAGTACGACGAGCAGTACTTC.

This clone showed up just once. CDR3 amino acids: CASSLVPRASTNEKLFF. As DNA, the CDR3 is TGCGCCAGCAGCTTGGTTCCTCGGGCCTCAACTAATGAAAAACTGTTTTTT. The V and J genes are TRBV5-1 and TRBJ1-4; D gene unclear. V lost 0 bases to trimming and J lost 0 bases, with 12 bases between them. Germline-derived CDR1 and CDR2 are SGHRS and YFSETQ. CDR3 length equals 17 residues.

This clone has only a few counts. The chain has TRBV9 and TRBJ1-2; D is unclear. The germline CDR1 and CDR2 sequences are SGDLS and YYNGEE. The CDR3 runs to 14 residues. The germline V and J ends were trimmed by 0 bases and 4 bases, with 10 bases remaining between them. CDR3 nucleotide sequence: TGTGCCAGCAGCGTAGATGGACTGCCCTATGGCTACACCTTC. This translates into CASSVDGLPYGYTF.